The 14 T cell receptor beta chains below come from one sample, sequenced in a study of blood T cell repertoires in COVID-19. Using immunoSEQ multiplex PCR, the repertoire was profiled, and TCRdb retains in-frame clones only, with some absent. The sample shows 110,000 or so clones, 65% to 85% of them seen only once. The sample was peripheral blood. These receptors all come from a man in his fifties with acute or convalescent COVID-19.

The chain carries TRBV27 and TRBJ2-3; 7 bases agree with TRBD1. CDR1 is MNHEY, CDR2 SMNVEV, per germline (reference sequence). This CDR3 has 14 amino acids. Germline trimming cut 5 bases from V and 4 bases from J; bases unmatched to any gene: 6. CDR3 nucleotide sequence: TGTGCCAGCAGTGCACAGGGGTGGGCAGATACGCAGTATTTT. Its protein is CASSAQGWADTQYF.

The chain employs TRBV11-2 and TRBJ1-1; no firm D call. The germline V and J ends were trimmed by 3 bases and 5 bases, with 13 bases remaining between them. Per the germline V gene, CDR1 is SGHAT and CDR2 is FQNNGV. The length of the CDR3 is 14 residues. The CDR3 coding sequence is TGTGCCAGCAGCTTTATTGGAGGAGGTACTGAAGCTTTCTTT. Translating it yields CASSFIGGGTEAFF.

V and J are TRBV28 and TRBJ2-6; D unresolved. The CDR3 length is 15 residues. CDR1 MDHEN and CDR2 SYDVKM come from the germline V gene. The V and J ends lost 5 bases and 2 bases respectively, with 10 bases between them. The CDR3 region is CASSPNSAGANVLTF. CDR3 DNA sequence: TGTGCCAGCAGTCCAAACAGTGCTGGGGCCAACGTCCTGACTTTC.

The chain combines TRBV19 with TRBJ2-7, with 7 bases identical to TRBD1. CDR1 is LNHDA and CDR2 is SQIVND in the germline V gene (reference sequence). The CDR3 extends over 14 amino acids. V lost 4 bases to trimming and J lost 4 bases; unmatched junction nucleotides: 7. For the CDR3, the DNA is TGTGCCAGTAGTAGAACAGGGGACGGTTACGAGCAGTACTTC. Translated: CASSRTGDGYEQYF.

This clone appeared once. CDR3 nucleotides: TGTGCCAGTAGTATGAACAGGGGGATCGACGAGCAGTACTTC. Translation: CASSMNRGIDEQYF. V gene TRBV19 combines with J gene TRBJ2-7, with TRBD1 identical over 8 bases. J lost 5 bases, V lost 3 bases, and 6 bases had no gene match. Looked up from germline, CDR1 is LNHDA and CDR2 is SQIVND (reference sequence). The CDR3 spans 14 residues.

This clone was observed a handful of times. V gene TRBV5-1 combines with J gene TRBJ1-1; D is ambiguous. The CDR3 contains 13 residues. The germline V gene has CDR1 SGHRS and CDR2 YFSETQ. V lost 0 bases and J 10 bases, leaving 13 bases between the germline ends. The DNA of the CDR3 is TGCGCCAGCAGCTTGGCCAGGCCCGAGGGAGCTTTCTTT. Protein: CASSLARPEGAFF. Complete variable domain (other parts from reference TRBV5-1 and TRBJ1-1): KAGVTQTPRYLIKTRGQQVTLSCSPISGHRSVSWYQQTPGQGLQFLFEYFSETQRNKGNFPGRFSGRQFSNSRSEMNVSTLELGDSALYLCASSLARPEGAFFGQGTRLTVV.

This chain uses TRBV20-1 with TRBJ1-2; D is uncertain. The CDR3 has 11 residues. Germline V lookup: CDR1 DFQATT, CDR2 SNEGSKA (reference sequence). The V and J ends lost 3 bases and 9 bases respectively, with 11 bases between them. CDR3 DNA sequence: TGCAGTGCTAGTCATCAGGCAAGCTACACCTTC. The encoded protein is CSASHQASYTF.

V usage is TRBV7-3 and J usage is TRBJ1-4, with D possibly being TRBD1 (5 bases). Germline loops: CDR1 SGHTA, CDR2 FQGTGA. The V and J ends lost 5 bases and 5 bases respectively, with 9 bases between them. The CDR3 consists of 13 residues. The CDR3 sequence: CASSVHRNEKLFF. Here the CDR3 DNA reads TGTGCCAGCAGCGTCCACAGGAATGAAAAACTGTTTTTT.

The chain has TRBV6-1 and TRBJ1-3, with a tentative D call TRBD1 (6 bases). The CDR3 sequence is 13 residues long. Trimming left V 7 bases short and J 14 bases short, with 21 bases between. Germline loops: CDR1 MNHNS, CDR2 SASEGT. Written as DNA, the CDR3 is TGTGCCAGCACCCCTTTGACAGGCCGAGCCGTATATTTT. Translated: CASTPLTGRAVYF.

The chain links TRBV10-3 to TRBJ2-3; 7 positions agree with TRBD1. Germline V gene lookup returns CDR1 ENHRY and CDR2 SYGVKD. V dropped 5 bases and J dropped 1; count of bases not matched to a gene: 6. The CDR3 has 15 amino acids. CDR3 amino acids: CAISRQGSRTDTQYF. DNA of the CDR3: TGTGCCATCAGTCGACAGGGTAGTCGCACAGATACGCAGTATTTT.

This clone was recorded a few times. This chain uses TRBV3-1 (or the pseudogene TRBV3-2) with TRBJ2-7, with D uncertain. V lost 1 base and J 10 bases, leaving 14 bases between the germline ends. The germline V gene encodes CDR1 LGHDT and CDR2 YNNKEL (reference sequence). There are 13 residues in the CDR3. For the CDR3, the DNA is TGTGCCAGCAGCCAAGCCTATCGAGCGCTTCAGTACTTC. It yields the protein CASSQAYRALQYF.

This chain uses TRBV2 with TRBJ1-1; 10 nucleotides align to TRBD1. CDR3 size: 15 residues. Germline-derived CDR1 and CDR2 are SNHLY and FYNNEI. V lost 9 bases, J lost 4 bases, and 11 bases stayed unmatched. The CDR3 reads CASKALGQGFTEAFF. Here the CDR3 DNA reads TGTGCCAGTAAGGCCCTGGGACAGGGGTTCACTGAAGCTTTCTTT.

This clone was recorded a few times. The chain links TRBV5-4 to TRBJ1-1; D may be TRBD1 (5 bases). The CDR3 is made up of 16 amino acids. Germline V CDR1 and CDR2: SGHNT, YYREEE (reference sequence). V was shortened by 0 bases and J by 5 bases, with 17 bases between the two germline ends. The CDR3 DNA is TGTGCCAGCAGCTTGGGGGCCGCCAGGGTTCGAACTGAAGCTTTCTTT. Its protein product is CASSLGAARVRTEAFF.

The rearrangement links TRBV4-1 to TRBJ2-1, with 11 bases matching TRBD1. The ends lost 3 bases at V and 9 bases at J; junction bases unmatched: 10. Germline loops: CDR1 MGHRA, CDR2 YSYEKL. CDR3 size: 16 residues. This CDR3 is CASSHDRTGGWGEQFF. CDR3 DNA sequence: TGCGCCAGCAGCCATGACAGGACAGGGGGCTGGGGTGAGCAGTTCTTC.